Below, 29 T cell receptor beta chains from the same sample are listed, as sequenced in a study of blood T cell repertoires in COVID-19. Here immunoSEQ multiplex PCR was the method, and the copy in TCRdb shows in-frame clones only, minus some. The sample contains 250,000 to 300,000 clones, less than 90% of which appear only once. The sample comprised peripheral blood. The receptors were gathered from a man in his 60s with acute or convalescent COVID-19.

V and J are TRBV7-9 and TRBJ1-1; possibly TRBD1 for D (6 bases). This CDR3 spans 13 amino acids. In germline, CDR1 is SEHNR, CDR2 FQNEAQ (reference sequence). V was cut by 2 bases and J by 11 bases, with 15 bases left in between. The CDR3 nucleotides are TGTGCCAGCAGCTTATCTGGGGGCGCGGCCGCTTTCTTT. This translates into CASSLSGGAAAFF. Looking up the rest from reference TRBV7-9 and TRBJ1-1 gives the full variable domain: DTGVSQNPRHKITKRGQNVTFRCDPISEHNRLYWYRQTLGQGPEFLTYFQNEAQLEKSRLLSDRFSAERPKGSFSTLEIQRTEQGDSAMYLCASSLSGGAAAFFGQGTRLTVV.

The chain joins TRBV7-3 to TRBJ2-1; 9 bases agree with TRBD2. CDR3 length equals 15 residues. V was clipped by 5 bases and J by 2 bases; unmatched bases: 4. Germline V gene sequence: CDR1 SGHTA, CDR2 FQGTGA. CDR3 bases: TGTGCCAGCAGCGTCGTAGCGGGGGCCTACAATGAGCAGTTCTTC. Residues: CASSVVAGAYNEQFF.

The chain carries TRBV25-1 and TRBJ1-3; D uncertain. The CDR3 is made up of 16 amino acids. Germline loops: CDR1 MGHDK, CDR2 SYGVNS. The V and J ends lost 1 base and 0 bases respectively, with 10 bases between them. This CDR3 reads CASSEFHITSGNTIYF. DNA of the CDR3: TGTGCCAGCAGTGAATTTCACATTACCTCTGGAAACACCATATATTTT.

The chain uses TRBV14 and TRBJ2-1; 14 bases line up with TRBD2. This CDR3 contains 17 residues. CDR1 and CDR2 (germline): SGHDN, FVKESK. V gave up 0 bases and J gave up 6 bases; unmatched junction bases: 4. The CDR3 DNA reads TGTGCCAGCAGCCAAGATTGGGGACTAGCGGGAGTCAATGAGCAGTTCTTC. Translation gives CASSQDWGLAGVNEQFF.

This clone is a singleton in its sample. This chain joins TRBV9 and TRBJ2-2; D gene uncertain. The germline gives CDR1 SGDLS, CDR2 YYNGEE. V was pared by 0 bases and J by 5 bases, with 5 bases between. The CDR3 is made up of 13 amino acids. CDR3 DNA: TGTGCCAGCAGCGTAGTACAAACCGGGGAGCTGTTTTTT. It is translated as CASSVVQTGELFF.

The CDR3, as DNA: TGTGCCAGCAGCTTTGGGGGGGGATTTAGCAATCAGCCCCAGCATTTT. This encodes CASSFGGGFSNQPQHF. The V gene is TRBV5-4, the J gene TRBJ1-5, with D possibly matching TRBD1 (5 bases). Germline V gives CDR1 SGHNT, CDR2 YYREEE (reference sequence). The germline V and J ends were trimmed by 2 bases and 0 bases, with 12 bases remaining between them. The CDR3 is made up of 16 amino acids.

This clone appeared a single time. The genes are TRBV10-3 and TRBJ1-2; D gene ambiguous. Germline V gene data show CDR1 as ENHRY and CDR2 as SYGVKD. V shed 3 bases and J shed 5 bases, with 10 bases lying between them. The CDR3 is 13 amino acids. The CDR3 region has the DNA TGTGCCATCAGTGATCTCTTAGCGTATGGCTACACCTTC. Translation gives CAISDLLAYGYTF.

This chain joins TRBV25-1 and TRBJ2-6; 10 bases line up with TRBD1. This CDR3 has 18 residues. The V gene's germline CDR1 is MGHDK and CDR2 SYGVNS. After removal of 6 bases from V and 1 base from J, the junction contained 9 bases not matched to a gene. In DNA form, the CDR3 reads TGTGCCAGCAGCCGGGGACAGGGGACTCATTCTGGGGCCAACGTCCTGACTTTC. Translation: CASSRGQGTHSGANVLTF.

This clone was observed a few times. The rearrangement joins TRBV5-4 to TRBJ2-5; 10 nucleotides line up with TRBD1. Trimming took 4 bases from V and 5 from J; bases not matched to a gene: 11. Germline V gene sequence: CDR1 SGHNT, CDR2 YYREEE (reference sequence). There are 16 residues in the CDR3. The chain's CDR3 is CASSQPGTGVRETQYF. The CDR3 DNA is TGTGCCAGCAGCCAACCCGGGACAGGGGTCCGGGAGACCCAGTACTTC. The variable domain in full, completed from reference TRBV5-4 and TRBJ2-5, reads ETGVTQSPTHLIKTRGQQVTLRCSSQSGHNTVSWYQQALGQGPQFIFQYYREEENGRGNFPPRFSGLQFPNYSSELNVNALELDDSALYLCASSQPGTGVRETQYFGPGTRLLVL.

The chain has TRBV7-2 and TRBJ2-2; D possibly corresponds to TRBD2 (6 bases). The CDR3 runs 14 residues. Trimming cost V 1 base and J 7 bases, with 10 bases left between them. Germline loops: CDR1 SGHTA, CDR2 FQGNSA. This CDR3 is CASSLGTTRGELFF. The DNA of the CDR3 is TGTGCCAGCAGCTTAGGGACTACGCGCGGGGAGCTGTTTTTT. Variable domain in full (rest from reference TRBV7-2 and TRBJ2-2): GAGVSQSPSNKVTEKGKDVELRCDPISGHTALYWYRQSLGQGLEFLIYFQGNSAPDKSGLPSDRFSAERTGGSVSTLTIQRTQQEDSAVYLCASSLGTTRGELFFGEGSRLTVL.

The gene calls are TRBV18 and TRBJ2-7; 13 nucleotides align to TRBD2. The CDR3 sequence is 15 residues long. Trimming removed 3 bases from V and 2 bases from J; junction bases left unmatched: 1. The germline CDR1 and CDR2 sequences are KGHSH and LQKENI. CDR3 nucleotide sequence: TGTGCCAGCTCACCTGGACTAGCGGGAGCCTACGAGCAGTACTTC. The encoded protein is CASSPGLAGAYEQYF.

V is TRBV3-1 (or the pseudogene TRBV3-2) and J is TRBJ2-2; 13 nucleotides align to TRBD2. Germline V lookup: CDR1 LGHDT, CDR2 YNNKEL (reference sequence). The CDR3 length is 19 residues. Trimming cost V 4 bases and J 4 bases; bases outside gene matches: 12. For the CDR3, the DNA is TGTGCCAGCAGCCTCCTAGTTGGACTAGCGGGGGCGGGCACCGGGGAGCTGTTTTTT. Its translation: CASSLLVGLAGAGTGELFF.

The chain joins TRBV5-8 to TRBJ2-2, with 8 bases matching TRBD2. V gave up 0 bases and J gave up 4 bases; unmatched junction bases: 8. Germline lookup yields CDR1 SGHTS and CDR2 YDEGEE. The CDR3 contains 17 residues. The CDR3 coding sequence is TGTGCCAGCAGCTTGGCCGTTTCGGGAGGGGGCACCGGGGAGCTGTTTTTT. Translated: CASSLAVSGGGTGELFF. The complete variable domain, with remaining parts taken from reference TRBV5-8 and TRBJ2-2, reads EAGVTQSPTHLIKTRGQQATLRCSPISGHTSVYWYQQALGLGLQFLLWYDEGEERNRGNFPPRFSGRQFPNYSSELNVNALELEDSALYLCASSLAVSGGGTGELFFGEGSRLTVL.

CDR3 sequence (DNA): TGCAGCGTTGAACAGGGTTGGAAGACCCAGTACTTC. Translation gives CSVEQGWKTQYF. The chain couples TRBV29-1 to TRBJ2-5; D may be TRBD1 (5 bases). Germline assignment: CDR1 SQVTM and CDR2 ANQGSEA. The CDR3 spans 12 residues. V was trimmed by 2 bases and J by 6 bases, leaving 10 bases between them.

The J gene is TRBJ1-2, the V gene TRBV5-1; D perhaps matches TRBD1 (6 bases). Germline CDR1 is SGHRS and CDR2 is YFSETQ. This CDR3 is 13 amino acids long. The V gene lost 0 bases and the J gene lost 5 bases, with 8 bases spanning the gap. Here the CDR3 DNA reads TGCGCCAGCAGCTTGGACCAGGGGTATGGCTACACCTTC. It encodes CASSLDQGYGYTF.

This sequence joins TRBV5-1 and TRBJ1-1; 11 bases fit TRBD1. This CDR3 is 16 amino acids long. Germline V gives CDR1 SGHRS, CDR2 YFSETQ. Unmatched junction bases numbered 5, after V lost 3 bases and J lost 1 base. CDR3 in amino acids: CASSWGTGGANTEAFF. The CDR3 DNA sequence: TGCGCCAGCAGCTGGGGGACAGGGGGAGCGAACACTGAAGCTTTCTTT.

The chain combines TRBV6-6 with TRBJ2-2; D ambiguous. CDR3 length equals 12 residues. V shed 5 bases and J shed 3 bases, with 4 bases lying between them. Germline values: CDR1 MNHNY, CDR2 SVGAGI (reference sequence). The CDR3 nucleotides are TGTGCCAGCAGTCCCGACACCGGGGAGCTGTTTTTT. Residues: CASSPDTGELFF.

In this sample, this clone turned up once. The V call is TRBV25-1, the J call TRBJ2-7; D remains unclear. The CDR3 consists of 14 residues. V was cut by 1 base and J by 5 bases, with 12 bases left in between. Germline V lookup: CDR1 MGHDK, CDR2 SYGVNS. CDR3 DNA: TGTGCCAGCAGTGAATGGAAGACAAACCACGAGCAGTACTTC. Its protein product is CASSEWKTNHEQYF.

This clone was recorded once. CDR3 amino acids: CASSVGVADTQYF. The CDR3 DNA sequence: TGTGCCAGCAGCGTCGGGGTTGCAGATACGCAGTATTTT. The chain uses TRBV9 and TRBJ2-3, with a tentative D call TRBD2 (5 bases). CDR1 and CDR2 from the germline V gene are SGDLS and YYNGEE. The V gene lost 2 bases and the J gene lost 4 bases, with 8 bases spanning the gap. CDR3 size: 13 residues.

This chain's CDR3 is CASSSQGASYGYTF. Here the CDR3 DNA reads TGTGCCAGCAGCTCCCAGGGGGCGAGCTATGGCTACACCTTC. V is TRBV5-4 and J is TRBJ1-2; TRBD1 aligns across 8 bases. The CDR3 length is 14 residues. The germline gives CDR1 SGHNT, CDR2 YYREEE (reference sequence). J gave up 4 bases and V 3 bases, and 5 bases lay outside the gene matches.

The rearrangement uses TRBV3-1 (or the pseudogene TRBV3-2) and TRBJ1-2; TRBD1 agrees at 10 bases. This CDR3 is built from 19 residues. The ends lost 2 bases at V and 4 bases at J; junction bases unmatched: 16. The germline CDR1 and CDR2 sequences are LGHDT and YNNKEL (reference sequence). CDR3 protein: CASSQPVGQGSTGGYGYTF. The CDR3 DNA follows: TGTGCCAGCAGCCAACCCGTGGGACAGGGGAGTACGGGAGGCTATGGCTACACCTTC.

V is TRBV6-5 and J is TRBJ2-2; D perhaps matches TRBD2 (5 bases). The CDR3 contains 14 residues. Trimming stripped 7 bases from V and 7 bases from J, with 16 bases between. In germline, CDR1 is MNHEY, CDR2 SVGAGI. The CDR3 protein is CASTLLAGHGELFF. The CDR3 coding sequence is TGTGCCAGCACCCTACTGGCGGGCCACGGGGAGCTGTTTTTT.

This chain connects TRBV10-3 to TRBJ2-7; 8 nucleotides agree with TRBD1. The CDR3 has 13 amino acids. The V gene's germline CDR1 is ENHRY and CDR2 SYGVKD. V shed 0 bases, J shed 6 bases, and the junction held 1 base outside the gene matches. The CDR3: CAISESDRVEQYF. CDR3 DNA sequence: TGTGCCATCAGTGAGTCGGACAGGGTCGAGCAGTACTTC.

This sequence joins TRBV29-1 and TRBJ2-3, with a possible D match to TRBD1 (6 bases). The CDR3 sequence is 14 residues long. CDR1 and CDR2 (germline): SQVTM, ANQGSEA. With 8 bases removed from V and 0 bases from J, the gap between germline ends came to 15 bases. In DNA, the CDR3 is TGCAGCTCGCGGACAGTCCGTAGCACAGATACGCAGTATTTT. This encodes CSSRTVRSTDTQYF.

The V call is TRBV5-4, the J call TRBJ2-4, with a weak D call TRBD1 (6 bases). Between the trimmed V and J ends, which lost 3 bases and 5 bases, there was a span of 18 bases. This CDR3 contains 16 residues. Germline CDR1 is SGHNT and CDR2 is YYREEE (reference sequence). DNA for the CDR3: TGTGCCAGCAGCTCACAGGGTTCCCTCCCGCAAAACATTCAGTACTTC. Protein: CASSSQGSLPQNIQYF.

V and J are TRBV28 and TRBJ1-2; 7 bases line up with TRBD1. The ends lost 4 bases at V and 1 base at J; junction bases unmatched: 6. Germline V gives CDR1 MDHEN, CDR2 SYDVKM. The length of the CDR3 is 15 residues. The CDR3 region is CASSSGQALNYGYTF. The DNA of the CDR3 is TGTGCCAGCAGTTCCGGACAGGCCCTTAACTATGGCTACACCTTC.

V gene TRBV6-2 or TRBV6-3 combines with J gene TRBJ2-1; the D gene is possibly TRBD2 (6 bases). The CDR3 extends over 14 amino acids. CDR1 MNHEY and CDR2 SVGEGT come from the germline V gene. V was pared by 0 bases and J by 8 bases, with 11 bases between. CDR3 coding DNA: TGTGCCAGCAGTTACTCGGCGGGGCGCGATGAGCAGTTCTTC. This gives the protein CASSYSAGRDEQFF.

This chain joins TRBV18 and TRBJ2-7; TRBD2 is a possible D gene (5 bases). The CDR3 loop spans 15 amino acids. Germline CDR1 and CDR2: KGHSH and LQKENI. The germline V and J ends were trimmed by 3 bases and 5 bases, with 17 bases remaining between them. The CDR3 protein is CASSPVGGGRDEQYF. As DNA, the CDR3 is TGTGCCAGCTCACCCGTCGGAGGAGGACGGGACGAGCAGTACTTC.

The J gene is TRBJ2-7, the V gene TRBV6-5, with D hard to call. The germline V gene encodes CDR1 MNHEY and CDR2 SVGAGI. Trimming cost V 2 bases and J 5 bases, with 13 bases left between them. This CDR3 contains 14 residues. The CDR3 DNA sequence: TGTGCCAGCAGTTACCGCCCTGTAACGGACGAGCAGTACTTC. Translation: CASSYRPVTDEQYF.